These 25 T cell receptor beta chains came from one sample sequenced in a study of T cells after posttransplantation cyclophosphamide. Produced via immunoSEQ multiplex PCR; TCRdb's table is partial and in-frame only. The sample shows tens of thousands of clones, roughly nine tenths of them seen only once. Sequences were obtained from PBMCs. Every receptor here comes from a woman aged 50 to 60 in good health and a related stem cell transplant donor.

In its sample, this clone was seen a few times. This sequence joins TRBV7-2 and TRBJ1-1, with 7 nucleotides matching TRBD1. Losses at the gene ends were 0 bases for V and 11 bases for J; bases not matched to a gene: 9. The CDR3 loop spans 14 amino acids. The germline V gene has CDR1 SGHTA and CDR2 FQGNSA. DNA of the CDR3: TGTGCCAGCAGCTTAGCTCACCAGCAGGGGGAGGCTTTCTTT. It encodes CASSLAHQQGEAFF.

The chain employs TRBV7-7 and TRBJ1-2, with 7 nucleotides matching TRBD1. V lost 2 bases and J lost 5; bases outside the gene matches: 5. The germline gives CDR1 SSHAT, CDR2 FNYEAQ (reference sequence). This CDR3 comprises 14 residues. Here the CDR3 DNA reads TGTGCCAGCAGCTTAAGGGACAGCGTTTATGGCTACACCTTC. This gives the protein CASSLRDSVYGYTF.

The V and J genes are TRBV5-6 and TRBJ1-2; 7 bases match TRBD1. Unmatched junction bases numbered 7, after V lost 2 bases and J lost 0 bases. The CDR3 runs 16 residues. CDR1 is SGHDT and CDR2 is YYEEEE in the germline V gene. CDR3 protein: CASSFSEGGSNYGYTF. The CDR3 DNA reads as TGTGCCAGCAGCTTCTCGGAAGGGGGCTCTAACTATGGCTACACCTTC.

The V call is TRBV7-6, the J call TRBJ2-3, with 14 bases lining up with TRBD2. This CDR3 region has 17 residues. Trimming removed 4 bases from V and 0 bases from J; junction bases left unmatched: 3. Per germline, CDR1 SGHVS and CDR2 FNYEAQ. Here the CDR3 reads CASSSRLAGGSTDTQYF. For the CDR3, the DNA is TGTGCCAGCAGCTCCCGACTAGCGGGAGGGAGCACAGATACGCAGTATTTT.

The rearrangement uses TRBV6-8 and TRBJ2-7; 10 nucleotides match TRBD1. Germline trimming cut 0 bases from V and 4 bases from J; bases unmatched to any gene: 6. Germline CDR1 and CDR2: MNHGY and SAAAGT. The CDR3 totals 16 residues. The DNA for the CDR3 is TGTGCCAGCAGTTACTCCGGGGGACAGGGGACGTACGAGCAGTACTTC. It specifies CASSYSGGQGTYEQYF.

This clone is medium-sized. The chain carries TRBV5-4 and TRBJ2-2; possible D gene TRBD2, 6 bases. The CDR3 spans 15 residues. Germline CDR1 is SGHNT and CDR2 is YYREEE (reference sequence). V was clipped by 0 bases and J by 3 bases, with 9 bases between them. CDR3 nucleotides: TGTGCCAGCAGCTTGGGGGCGGGGTACACCGGGGAGCTGTTTTTT. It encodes CASSLGAGYTGELFF.

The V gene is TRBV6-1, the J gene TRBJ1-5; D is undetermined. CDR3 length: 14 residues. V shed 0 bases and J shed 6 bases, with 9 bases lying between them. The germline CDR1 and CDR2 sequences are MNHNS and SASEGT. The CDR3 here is CASSEARGSQPQHF. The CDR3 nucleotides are TGTGCCAGCAGTGAAGCGCGCGGGTCTCAGCCCCAGCATTTT.

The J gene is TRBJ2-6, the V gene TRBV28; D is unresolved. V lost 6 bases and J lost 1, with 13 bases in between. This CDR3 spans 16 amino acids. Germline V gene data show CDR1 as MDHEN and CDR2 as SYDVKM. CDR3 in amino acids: CASSELWASGANVLTF. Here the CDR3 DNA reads TGTGCCAGCAGCGAACTCTGGGCTTCTGGGGCCAACGTCCTGACTTTC.

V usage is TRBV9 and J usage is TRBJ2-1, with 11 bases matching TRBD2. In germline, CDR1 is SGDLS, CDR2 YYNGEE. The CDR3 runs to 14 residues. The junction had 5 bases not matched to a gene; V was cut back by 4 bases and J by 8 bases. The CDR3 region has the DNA TGTGCCAGCAGCCGGACTAGCGGGTTTGATGAGCAGTTCTTC. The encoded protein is CASSRTSGFDEQFF. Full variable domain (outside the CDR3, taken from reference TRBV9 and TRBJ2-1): DSGVTQTPKHLITATGQRVTLRCSPRSGDLSVYWYQQSLDQGLQFLIQYYNGEERAKGNILERFSAQQFPDLHSELNLSSLELGDSALYFCASSRTSGFDEQFFGPGTRLTVL.

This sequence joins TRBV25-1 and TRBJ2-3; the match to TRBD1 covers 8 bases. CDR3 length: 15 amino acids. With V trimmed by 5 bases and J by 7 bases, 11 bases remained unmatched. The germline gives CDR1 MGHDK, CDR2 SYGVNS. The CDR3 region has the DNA TGTGCCAGCAGTCCGCAGACAGGGGCGATAAATACGCAGTATTTT. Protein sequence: CASSPQTGAINTQYF.

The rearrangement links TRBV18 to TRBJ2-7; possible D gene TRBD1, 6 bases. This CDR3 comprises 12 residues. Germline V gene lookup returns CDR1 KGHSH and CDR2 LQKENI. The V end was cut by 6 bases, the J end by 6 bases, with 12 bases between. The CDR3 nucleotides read TGTGCCAGCTCTCTCGGACAGATCGAGCAGTACTTC. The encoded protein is CASSLGQIEQYF.

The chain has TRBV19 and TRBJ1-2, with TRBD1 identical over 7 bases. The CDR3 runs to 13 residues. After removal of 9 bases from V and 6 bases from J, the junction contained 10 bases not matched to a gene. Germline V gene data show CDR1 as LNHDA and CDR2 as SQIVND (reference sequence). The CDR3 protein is CASRFQQGNGYTF. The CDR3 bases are TGTGCCAGCCGATTTCAACAGGGGAATGGCTACACCTTC.

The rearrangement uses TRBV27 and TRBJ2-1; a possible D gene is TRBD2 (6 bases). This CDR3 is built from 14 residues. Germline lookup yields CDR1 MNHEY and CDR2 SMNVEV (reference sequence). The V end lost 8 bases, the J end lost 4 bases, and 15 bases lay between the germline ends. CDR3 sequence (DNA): TGTGCCAGCCGCGGAGGGGTCGGGTACAATGAGCAGTTCTTC. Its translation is CASRGGVGYNEQFF.

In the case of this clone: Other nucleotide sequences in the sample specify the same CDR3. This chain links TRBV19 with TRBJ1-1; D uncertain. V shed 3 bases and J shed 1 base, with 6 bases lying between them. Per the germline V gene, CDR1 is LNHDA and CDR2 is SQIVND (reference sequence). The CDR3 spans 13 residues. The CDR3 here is CASSISWNTEAFF. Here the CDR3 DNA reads TGTGCCAGTAGTATTAGTTGGAACACTGAAGCTTTCTTT.

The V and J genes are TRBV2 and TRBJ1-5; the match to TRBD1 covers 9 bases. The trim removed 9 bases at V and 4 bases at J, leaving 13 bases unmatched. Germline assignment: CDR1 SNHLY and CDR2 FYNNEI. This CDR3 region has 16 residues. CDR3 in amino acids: CASGADRGIRNQPQHF. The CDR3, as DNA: TGTGCCAGTGGGGCGGACAGGGGAATTAGGAATCAGCCCCAGCATTTT.

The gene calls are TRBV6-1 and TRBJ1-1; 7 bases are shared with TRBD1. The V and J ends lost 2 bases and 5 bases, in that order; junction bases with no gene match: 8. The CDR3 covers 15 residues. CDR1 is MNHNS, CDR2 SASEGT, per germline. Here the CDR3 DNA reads TGTGCCAGCAGTGAAATCAGGGCAGGGGGTACTGAAGCTTTCTTT. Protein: CASSEIRAGGTEAFF.

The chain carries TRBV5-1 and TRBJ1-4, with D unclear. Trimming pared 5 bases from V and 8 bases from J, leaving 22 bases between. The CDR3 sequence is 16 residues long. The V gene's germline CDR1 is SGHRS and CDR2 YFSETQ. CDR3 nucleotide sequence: TGCGCCAGCAGTTCCACCGGGAACTTAATTGGGGAAAAACTGTTTTTT. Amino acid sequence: CASSSTGNLIGEKLFF. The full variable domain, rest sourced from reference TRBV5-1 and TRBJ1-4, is KAGVTQTPRYLIKTRGQQVTLSCSPISGHRSVSWYQQTPGQGLQFLFEYFSETQRNKGNFPGRFSGRQFSNSRSEMNVSTLELGDSALYLCASSSTGNLIGEKLFFGSGTQLSVL.

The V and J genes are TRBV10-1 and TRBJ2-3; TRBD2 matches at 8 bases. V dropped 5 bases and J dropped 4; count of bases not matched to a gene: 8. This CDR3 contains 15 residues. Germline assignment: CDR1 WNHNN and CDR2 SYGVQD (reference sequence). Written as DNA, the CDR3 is TGCGCCAGCAGTCCCGGCGGGGGGAACGCAGATACGCAGTATTTT. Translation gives CASSPGGGNADTQYF.

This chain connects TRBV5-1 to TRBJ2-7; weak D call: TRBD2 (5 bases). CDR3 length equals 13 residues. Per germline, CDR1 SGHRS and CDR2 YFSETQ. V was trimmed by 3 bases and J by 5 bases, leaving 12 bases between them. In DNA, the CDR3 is TGCGCCAGCAGCTCCGGGTCGGGGAACGAGCAGTACTTC. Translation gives CASSSGSGNEQYF. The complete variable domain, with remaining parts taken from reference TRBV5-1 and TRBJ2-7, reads KAGVTQTPRYLIKTRGQQVTLSCSPISGHRSVSWYQQTPGQGLQFLFEYFSETQRNKGNFPGRFSGRQFSNSRSEMNVSTLELGDSALYLCASSSGSGNEQYFGPGTRLTVT.

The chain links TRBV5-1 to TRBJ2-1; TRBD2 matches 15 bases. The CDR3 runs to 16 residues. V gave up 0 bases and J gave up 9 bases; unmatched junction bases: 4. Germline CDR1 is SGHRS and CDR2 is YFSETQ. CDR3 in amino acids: CASSLGTSGGGGEQFF. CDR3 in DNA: TGCGCCAGCAGCTTGGGGACTAGCGGGGGGGGCGGTGAGCAGTTCTTC. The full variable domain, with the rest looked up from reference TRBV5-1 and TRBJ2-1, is KAGVTQTPRYLIKTRGQQVTLSCSPISGHRSVSWYQQTPGQGLQFLFEYFSETQRNKGNFPGRFSGRQFSNSRSEMNVSTLELGDSALYLCASSLGTSGGGGEQFFGPGTRLTVL.

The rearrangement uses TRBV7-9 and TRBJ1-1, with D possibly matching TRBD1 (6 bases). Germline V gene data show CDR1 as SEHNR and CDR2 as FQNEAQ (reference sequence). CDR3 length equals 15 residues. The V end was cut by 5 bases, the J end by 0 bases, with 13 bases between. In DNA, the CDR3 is TGTGCCAGCAGCCGGACAGCCGTCTTGAACACTGAAGCTTTCTTT. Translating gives CASSRTAVLNTEAFF.

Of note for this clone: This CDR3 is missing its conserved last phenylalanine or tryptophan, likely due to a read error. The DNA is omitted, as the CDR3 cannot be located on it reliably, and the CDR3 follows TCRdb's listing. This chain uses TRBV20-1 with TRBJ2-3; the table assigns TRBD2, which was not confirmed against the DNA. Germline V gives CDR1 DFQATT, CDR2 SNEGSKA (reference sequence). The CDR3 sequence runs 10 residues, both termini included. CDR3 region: CSASRTSGRI.

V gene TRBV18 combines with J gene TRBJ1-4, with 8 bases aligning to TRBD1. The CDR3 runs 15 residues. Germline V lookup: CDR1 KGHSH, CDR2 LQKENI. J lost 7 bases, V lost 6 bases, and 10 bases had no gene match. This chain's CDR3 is CASSPSQGAGEKLFF. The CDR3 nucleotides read TGTGCCAGCTCCCCCTCCCAGGGGGCAGGTGAAAAACTGTTTTTT.

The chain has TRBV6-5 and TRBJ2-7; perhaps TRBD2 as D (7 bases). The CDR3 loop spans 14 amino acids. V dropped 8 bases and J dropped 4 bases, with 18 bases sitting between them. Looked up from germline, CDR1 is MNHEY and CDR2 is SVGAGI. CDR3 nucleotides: TGTGCCAGCGGATTAGGGGGGGGGCCGTACGAGCAGTACTTC. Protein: CASGLGGGPYEQYF.

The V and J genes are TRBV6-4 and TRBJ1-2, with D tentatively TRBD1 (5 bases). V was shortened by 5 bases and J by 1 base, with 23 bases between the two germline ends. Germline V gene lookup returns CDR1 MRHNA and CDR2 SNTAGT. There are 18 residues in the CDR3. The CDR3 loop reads CASSTPRQGSVFNYGYTF. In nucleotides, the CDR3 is TGTGCCAGCAGTACCCCTCGGCAGGGTTCCGTCTTTAACTATGGCTACACCTTC.